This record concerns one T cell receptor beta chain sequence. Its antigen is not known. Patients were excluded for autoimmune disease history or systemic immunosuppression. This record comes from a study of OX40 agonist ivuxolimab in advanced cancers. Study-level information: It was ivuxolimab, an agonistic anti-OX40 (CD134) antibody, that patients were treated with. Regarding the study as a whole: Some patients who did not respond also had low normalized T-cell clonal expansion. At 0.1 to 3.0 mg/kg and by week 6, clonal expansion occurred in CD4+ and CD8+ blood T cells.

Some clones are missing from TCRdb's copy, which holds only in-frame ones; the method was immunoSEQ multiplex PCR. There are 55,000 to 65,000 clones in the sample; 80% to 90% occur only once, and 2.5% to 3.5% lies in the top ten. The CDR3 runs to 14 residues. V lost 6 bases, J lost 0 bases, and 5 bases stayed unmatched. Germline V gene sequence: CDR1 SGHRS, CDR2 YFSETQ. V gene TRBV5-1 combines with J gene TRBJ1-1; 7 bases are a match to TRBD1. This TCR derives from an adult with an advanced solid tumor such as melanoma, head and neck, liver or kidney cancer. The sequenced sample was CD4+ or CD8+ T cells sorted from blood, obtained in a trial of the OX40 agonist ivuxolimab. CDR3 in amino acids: CASTAGGLNTEAFF. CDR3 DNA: TGCGCCAGCACGGCAGGGGGGTTGAACACTGAAGCTTTCTTT.